These 16 T cell receptor beta chains originate from one sample sequenced in a study of PD-1 blockade in classical Hodgkin lymphoma (dated by TCRdb to 2020 to 2022). In light of the paper, this sample's time point label describes: cycle 2 day 1 (C2D1) of nivolumab. Every trial patient had relapsed after autologous stem cell transplantation, and cohorts A, B and C differed in prior brentuximab vedotin exposure. The library was prepared using the immunoSEQ multiplex PCR assay. As stored in TCRdb, this immuneACCESS dataset retains in-frame rearrangements with V and J assigned. A fraction of the clones does not appear; measured against another copy, unresolved V genes explain less than half of the discrepancy, and the remainder lacks a known reason. For this sample the table gives roughly 70,000 clones, of which about two thirds were detected only once. The top ten constitute about 9.8% of the sample.

This specimen consisted of peripheral blood mononuclear cells (PBMCs), obtained before the second cycle of nivolumab. These receptors all stem from a human donor with classical Hodgkin lymphoma.

J is TRBJ1-3 and V is TRBV7-8; D might be TRBD1 (5 bases). From germline, CDR1 is SGHVS and CDR2 FQNEAQ. The CDR3 is made up of 16 amino acids. Trimming shortened V by 8 bases and J by 0 bases, and 17 bases separated the two germline ends. The CDR3 DNA reads TGTGCCAGCGCAATCACGGGACTTATCTCTGGAAACACCATATATTTT. Translated: CASAITGLISGNTIYF.

This clone was observed once. This chain connects TRBV5-6 to TRBJ2-7; TRBD2 aligns across 8 bases. Trimming removed 5 bases from V and 2 bases from J; junction bases left unmatched: 6. CDR3 length: 14 amino acids. In germline, CDR1 is SGHDT, CDR2 YYEEEE. The CDR3 here is CASRCGGLTYEQYF. DNA for the CDR3: TGTGCCAGCAGGTGCGGGGGGCTGACCTACGAGCAGTACTTC.

This sequence joins TRBV19 and TRBJ2-2; 7 positions match TRBD1. The V gene end was trimmed by 5 bases and the J gene end by 6 bases; junction bases not matched to a gene: 12. Germline CDR1 is LNHDA and CDR2 is SQIVND (reference sequence). The CDR3 spans 16 residues. The CDR3 nucleotides read TGTGCCAGTAGTTTCGACCTTACAGGGGCCCCCGGGGAGCTGTTTTTT. Amino acid sequence: CASSFDLTGAPGELFF. Combining the CDR3 with reference TRBV19 and TRBJ2-2 gives the whole variable domain DGGITQSPKYLFRKEGQNVTLSCEQNLNHDAMYWYRQDPGQGLRLIYYSQIVNDFQKGDIAEGYSVSREKKESFPLTVTSAQKNPTAFYLCASSFDLTGAPGELFFGEGSRLTVL.

V usage is TRBV6-1 and J usage is TRBJ2-7, with TRBD2 matching 11 bases. Germline CDR1 reads MNHNS; CDR2 reads SASEGT. The J segment lost 0 bases and the V segment lost 7 bases, leaving 2 bases of the junction unmatched. The CDR3 length is 14 residues. The CDR3 loop reads CASITSGSSYEQYF. CDR3 nucleotide sequence: TGTGCCAGCATCACTAGCGGGAGCTCCTACGAGCAGTACTTC.

Notes on this clone: At one end the junction does not follow the germline gene, possibly because of a read error. This chain connects TRBV11-3 to TRBJ2-2; D is unclear. CDR1 is SGHNT, CDR2 YENEEA, per germline. The CDR3 has 14 residues. The CDR3 nucleotides read TGTGCCAGCAGATTAGGAAGGGTCACCGGGGAGCTGTTTTTT. It is translated as CASRLGRVTGELFF.

The chain has TRBV28 and TRBJ2-3, with 9 positions matching TRBD2. Germline V lookup: CDR1 MDHEN, CDR2 SYDVKM. The CDR3 consists of 16 residues. Trimming took 6 bases from V and 0 from J; bases not matched to a gene: 7. The CDR3 DNA reads TGTGCCAGCAGCGCCCCGCGGGGGGGTAGCACAGATACGCAGTATTTT. Translation gives CASSAPRGGSTDTQYF.

This chain links TRBV5-1 with TRBJ1-3; TRBD1 is a possible D gene (5 bases). V lost 0 bases and J lost 4, with 11 bases in between. CDR1 is SGHRS and CDR2 is YFSETQ in the germline V gene. The CDR3 covers 15 residues. This CDR3 is CASSLDGAAGNTIYF. Written as DNA, the CDR3 is TGCGCCAGCAGCTTGGACGGGGCGGCAGGAAACACCATATATTTT.

This chain uses TRBV7-2 with TRBJ1-6, with no clear D. This CDR3 comprises 15 residues. V was cut by 1 base and J by 10 bases, with 14 bases left in between. Looked up from germline, CDR1 is SGHTA and CDR2 is FQGNSA. The CDR3 region is CASSLGSGMKSPLHF. The CDR3 region has the DNA TGTGCCAGCAGCTTAGGTTCTGGGATGAAATCACCCCTCCACTTT.

This chain joins TRBV7-6 and TRBJ2-2; D is unresolved. This CDR3 is 14 amino acids long. CDR1 is SGHVS, CDR2 FNYEAQ, per germline. Trimming took 1 base from V and 1 from J, leaving 4 bases between them. CDR3 protein: CASSLVGNTGELFF. The DNA for the CDR3 is TGTGCCAGCAGCTTAGTAGGGAACACCGGGGAGCTGTTTTTT.

The chain has TRBV15 and TRBJ1-1, with D possibly matching TRBD1 (5 bases). Trimming took 7 bases from V and 0 from J, leaving 12 bases between them. The CDR3 is 14 amino acids. Looked up from germline, CDR1 is LNHNV and CDR2 is YYDKDF (reference sequence). The CDR3 sequence: CATTVDMLNTEAFF. The CDR3 DNA follows: TGTGCCACCACCGTGGACATGTTGAACACTGAAGCTTTCTTT.

A remark on this clone: The sample holds other DNA sequences that translate to the same CDR3. The chain has TRBV11-2 and TRBJ2-7; D perhaps matches TRBD1 (5 bases). The CDR3 contains 15 residues. Germline CDR1 is SGHAT and CDR2 is FQNNGV. The V end was cut by 5 bases, the J end by 6 bases, with 20 bases between. CDR3 in DNA: TGTGCCAGCAGCCTGACAGAACTTACTTCCGGCGAGCAGTACTTC. Amino acid sequence: CASSLTELTSGEQYF.

The CDR3 region is CASSRRREGNEQFF. The DNA of the CDR3 is TGTGCCAGCAGCCGGCGGCGGGAGGGCAATGAGCAGTTCTTC. This chain links TRBV14 with TRBJ2-1; 9 nucleotides match TRBD2. CDR1 and CDR2 from the germline V gene are SGHDN and FVKESK. This CDR3 comprises 14 residues. V gave up 4 bases and J gave up 6 bases; unmatched junction bases: 4.

The rearrangement uses TRBV4-2 and TRBJ2-4, with D unresolved. This CDR3 is built from 16 residues. Per the germline V gene, CDR1 is LGHNA and CDR2 is YNFKEQ. The germline V and J ends were trimmed by 0 bases and 0 bases, with 9 bases remaining between them. CDR3 nucleotide sequence: TGTGCCAGCAGCCAAGATCTTGGGGAAGCCAAAAACATTCAGTACTTC. Translating it yields CASSQDLGEAKNIQYF.

The chain links TRBV5-4 to TRBJ2-1, with D perhaps matching TRBD1 (5 bases). In germline, CDR1 is SGHNT, CDR2 YYREEE (reference sequence). The CDR3 sequence is 14 residues long. The V gene lost 0 bases and the J gene lost 9 bases, with 13 bases spanning the gap. The DNA of the CDR3 is TGTGCCAGCAGCTTGGCGCGACAGAGTCGTGAGCAGTTCTTC. Translation gives CASSLARQSREQFF.

V is TRBV5-6 and J is TRBJ2-1; 7 nucleotides match TRBD1. The trim removed 2 bases at V and 8 bases at J, leaving 4 bases unmatched. The CDR3 length is 13 residues. Germline-derived CDR1 and CDR2 are SGHDT and YYEEEE. CDR3 loop: CASSLQGLYEQFF. CDR3 sequence (DNA): TGTGCCAGCAGCTTACAGGGGCTCTATGAGCAGTTCTTC.

The chain has TRBV6-5 and TRBJ1-1, with D uncertain. CDR3 length: 11 amino acids. V dropped 3 bases and J dropped 11 bases, with 10 bases sitting between them. Germline V lookup: CDR1 MNHEY, CDR2 SVGAGI. CDR3 nucleotides: TGTGCCAGCAGTTATAAAGGAGTTGCTTTCTTT. This encodes CASSYKGVAFF.